This TCR beta chain was retrieved from a study of Graves' ophthalmopathy and Graves' hyperthyroidism. Study summary: Stable hyperthyroidism meant no ophthalmopathy within 18 months of follow-up.

V gave up 7 bases and J gave up 9 bases, with 10 bases separating them. The CDR3 consists of 12 residues. CDR1 and CDR2 (germline): MDHEN, SYDVKM. The authors amplified TCR beta CDR3 regions, and they did so from RNA transcripts for repertoire sequencing. Amplification began with first-round RT-PCR using HTBI primers, then second-round multiplex PCR was performed. Each CDR3 protein gets one entry after TCRdb re-called the multiplex PCR reads with MiXCR. The data contain over a million distinct CDR3 sequences, about two fifths of them seen just once; the ten biggest clones take up roughly 10%. Hyperthyroidism patients had new diagnoses, durations under 2 months, and ages of 18 to 65. Patients were excluded if they had other autoimmune diseases or uncontrolled infections, and likewise if pregnancy or lactation applied. As to this clonotype: The missing conserved phenylalanine or tryptophan at the end of this CDR3 makes a read error likely.

The sequence came from an adult man with Graves' hyperthyroidism. Sequences were obtained from peripheral blood or thyroid tissue (not recorded which). This chain uses TRBV28 with TRBJ1-6; D may be TRBD1 (5 bases). The CDR3 reads CASKGQGSPLHC. CDR3 coding DNA: TGTGCCAGCAAAGGGCAGGGTTCACCCCTCCACTGT.